This is a list of T cell receptor beta chains from one sample in a study of blood T cell repertoires in COVID-19. The data were produced by immunoSEQ multiplex PCR, yet TCRdb's version contains in-frame clones alone and is incomplete. Here the sample spans about 100,000 clones, around 85% being singletons. Sequencing input: peripheral blood. The receptor set was obtained from a woman aged 80 or older with active or convalescent COVID-19. Each CDR3 is given with its conserved first and last residue. The D gene is left open where the match is weak. A row's size may be missing; if present it is once, few, many or a size class.

>TRBV3-1/TRBV3-2|TRBD1|once|TRBJ1-1
TGTGCCAGCAGCCCCCCCGGGACAGTCCCTGATAATGTCTTT
CASSPPGTVPDNVF
>TRBV7-2|TRBD1|-|TRBJ1-1
TGTGCCAGCAACCCACAGGGGCGCGATCGGGCTTTCTTT
CASNPQGRDRAFF
>TRBV9|-|-|TRBJ1-6
TGTGCCAGCAGCTTTAGACAGGACAGAAATTCACCCCTCCACTTT
CASSFRQDRNSPLHF
>TRBV7-3|-|-|TRBJ1-3
TGTGCCAGCAGCTTAACCGGCCCTGGAGACACCATATATTTT
CASSLTGPGDTIYF
>TRBV6-2/TRBV6-3|TRBD1|-|TRBJ2-5
TGTGCCAGCAGTTACACGGACAGGGGACAAGAGACCCAGTACTTC
CASSYTDRGQETQYF
>TRBV19|-|-|TRBJ1-2
TGTGCCAGTAGTATTGACGGAGCTAACTATGGCTACACCTTC
CASSIDGANYGYTF
>TRBV5-4|-|-|TRBJ2-5
TGTGCCAGCAGCTTCGGGACTTCTTCGGGGGAGACCCAGTACTTC
CASSFGTSSGETQYF
>TRBV5-4|TRBD1|-|TRBJ1-1
TGTGCCAGCAGCACATGGACAGGGGGAATGAACACTGAAGCTTTCTTT
CASSTWTGGMNTEAFF
>TRBV4-1|TRBD2|-|TRBJ2-7
TGCGCCAGCAGCCTCGGGACTAGCGGATACGAGCAGTACTTC
CASSLGTSGYEQYF
>TRBV5-1|-|once|TRBJ1-1
TGCGCCAGCAGCTTGTCCTCAGGGGTGACTGAAGCTTTCTTT
CASSLSSGVTEAFF
>TRBV3-1/TRBV3-2|-|-|TRBJ1-1
TGTGCCAGCAGATCGACAGACATGAACACTGAAGCTTTCTTT
CASRSTDMNTEAFF
>TRBV6-2/TRBV6-3|TRBD1|-|TRBJ2-3
TGTGCCAGCAGTTTCACAGGGGGTGGCACAGATACGCAGTATTTT
CASSFTGGGTDTQYF
>TRBV5-6|TRBD1|-|TRBJ1-2
TGTGCCAGCAGCGCCTCAGGGGGCCTCTATGGCTACACCTTC
CASSASGGLYGYTF
>TRBV6-2/TRBV6-3|TRBD2|-|TRBJ2-1
TGTGCCAGCAGTTCCGGGACTAGCGGGCCCCTAAGTAGTGAGCAGTTCTTC
CASSSGTSGPLSSEQFF
>TRBV28|-|-|TRBJ1-2
TGTGCCAGCAGCAACTACGGGGTCCGCGGCTACACCTTC
CASSNYGVRGYTF
>TRBV28|TRBD1|few|TRBJ2-7
TGTGCCAGCAGTTGGGGGACAGGGGGCGGTCAGAAGTACTTC
CASSWGTGGGQKYF
>TRBV7-3|-|-|TRBJ2-1
TGTGCCAGCAGCTCACCGGACAACGACAATGAGCAGTTCTTC
CASSSPDNDNEQFF
>TRBV27|-|-|TRBJ1-2
TGTGCCAGCAGTACGACAGGCAGGGACTATGGCTACACCTTC
CASSTTGRDYGYTF
>TRBV27|TRBD1|few|TRBJ1-5
TGTGCCAGCAGTCTAACAAGGGGGCCGGGCAATCAGCCCCAGCATTTT
CASSLTRGPGNQPQHF
>TRBV25-1|TRBD2|-|TRBJ2-5
TGTGCCAGCAGTGCGCCGGGAGGAGGGCAAGAGACCCAGTACTTC
CASSAPGGGQETQYF
>TRBV23-1|-|-|TRBJ1-3
TGCGCCAGCAGTCAATCGTTTCACAGGACCGACTCTGGAAACACCATATATTTT
CASSQSFHRTDSGNTIYF
>TRBV2|-|-|TRBJ1-6
TGTGCCAGCGGACGGGACACCCAGAATTCACCCCTCCACTTT
CASGRDTQNSPLHF
>TRBV5-1|TRBD2|-|TRBJ2-1
TGCGCCAGCAGCCGGCGGGGGTGGACTATGTACAATGAGCAGTTCTTC
CASSRRGWTMYNEQFF
>TRBV5-1|-|-|TRBJ2-7
TGCGCCAGCAGCTTCACGGGACACAGCTCCTACGAGCAGTACTTC
CASSFTGHSSYEQYF
>TRBV2|TRBD1|-|TRBJ1-5
TGTGCCAGCAGCGGGACAGGGATCCGACAGCCCCAGCATTTT
CASSGTGIRQPQHF
>TRBV19|-|-|TRBJ1-1
TGTGCCAGTAGTATCGGGGATCAGAACACTGAAGCTTTCTTT
CASSIGDQNTEAFF
>TRBV7-8|-|-|TRBJ1-2
TGTGCCAGCAGGCTGGGGGGTTCGGGGAACTATGGCTACACCTTC
CASRLGGSGNYGYTF
>TRBV5-8|-|-|TRBJ2-2
TGTGCCAGCAGCTTGGTACGGTACACCGGGGAGCTGTTTTTT
CASSLVRYTGELFF
>TRBV27|TRBD2|-|TRBJ2-3
TGTGCCAGCAGTTTCCACCGGTTAGCGGGGGTACCAGATACGCAGTATTTT
CASSFHRLAGVPDTQYF
>TRBV5-6|-|-|TRBJ2-1
TGTGCCAGCAGCTTTTTATCCGGCAATGAGCAGTTCTTC
CASSFLSGNEQFF
>TRBV5-5|TRBD1|-|TRBJ1-2
TGTGCCAGCAGCTGGGGGGACAGGCCTAACTATGGCTACACCTTC
CASSWGDRPNYGYTF
>TRBV2|TRBD1|few|TRBJ2-2
TGTGCCAGCAGTGCGTCCGGGACACAGGGGTCCGGGGAGCTGTTTTTT
CASSASGTQGSGELFF
>TRBV19|TRBD2|-|TRBJ2-1
TGTGCCAGTATTCTCCCCGCGGGAGGGAGGGATGAGCAGTTCTTC
CASILPAGGRDEQFF
>TRBV19|-|-|TRBJ1-6
TGTGCCAGTAGTACAGGGAATGGGAATAATTCACCCCTCCACTTT
CASSTGNGNNSPLHF
>TRBV9|TRBD1|few|TRBJ1-4
TGTGCCAGCAGCGTAGCTGGGGGAGGGGACAGGGAGGTTTATGGGACTAATGAAAAACTGTTTTTT
CASSVAGGGDREVYGTNEKLFF
>TRBV5-8|-|-|TRBJ2-3
TGTGCCAGCAGCTTGCGACAGAAAAGCACAGATACGCAGTATTTT
CASSLRQKSTDTQYF
>TRBV6-1|-|-|TRBJ1-5
TGTGCCAGCAGTGAAAGTCTTCTGGGACTGCCCCAGCATTTT
CASSESLLGLPQHF
>TRBV19|-|-|TRBJ1-1
TGTGCCACCTGTAAAAACACTGAAGCTTTCTTT
CATCKNTEAFF